These T cell receptor beta chains were read from a single sample in a study of cytomegalovirus exposure and HLA in healthy donors. Sequencing used immunoSEQ multiplex PCR; TCRdb keeps in-frame clones, though not all of them. The table lists around 130,000 clones, approximately 80% of them singletons. Material: PBMCs. These receptors were collected from a man aged 35 to 55 in good health and CMV-seronegative. The CDR3 runs from the conserved cysteine through the conserved F or W. The D gene is left open where the match is weak. For some rows the clone size is stated as once, few or many, or as a class when expanded; others skip it.

cdr3_length	v_call	j_call	clone_size	d_call	cdr3_nt	cdr3_aa
16	TRBV12-5	TRBJ2-2	.	.	TGTGCTAGCGGTTTGGTAATCTTCGGGATCACCGGGGAGCTGTTTTTT	CASGLVIFGITGELFF
14	TRBV28	TRBJ1-3	.	.	TGTGCCAGCAGTTTATTTCCAGCTGGAAACACCATATATTTT	CASSLFPAGNTIYF
13	TRBV7-9	TRBJ1-6	.	.	TGTGCCAGCAGCTCGGGGAATAATTCACCCCTCCACTTT	CASSSGNNSPLHF
14	TRBV28	TRBJ1-4	.	TRBD1	TGTGCCAGCTCTTGGGGGGACAGGTGGGGAAAACTGTTTTTT	CASSWGDRWGKLFF
13	TRBV29-1	TRBJ2-5	.	TRBD1	TGCAGCGTTGCGGGACAGGGAAGAGAGACCCAGTACTTC	CSVAGQGRETQYF
11	TRBV2	TRBJ2-7	few	.	TGTGCCAGCAGTTTAACATACGAGCAGTACTTC	CASSLTYEQYF
16	TRBV7-6	TRBJ2-2	.	TRBD2	TGTGCCAGCAGCACCCCTAGCGGGGGCCACACCGGGGAGCTGTTTTTT	CASSTPSGGHTGELFF
15	TRBV7-9	TRBJ1-1	.	.	TGTGCCAGCAGCGGGGGGGGGAGTATGAACACTGAAGCTTTCTTT	CASSGGGSMNTEAFF
18	TRBV4-2	TRBJ2-7	.	TRBD2	TGTGCCAGCAGCCAAGATTTCTTGGCTAGCGGGAGAGTCTACGGGCAGTACTTC	CASSQDFLASGRVYGQYF
14	TRBV19	TRBJ1-4	.	.	TGTGCCAGTAGTATTCCCGGACTTAATGAAAAACTGTTTTTT	CASSIPGLNEKLFF
15	TRBV5-1	TRBJ1-2	.	TRBD1	TGCGCCAGCAGCCTAATCTTGGGACAGGAGTATGGCTACACCTTC	CASSLILGQEYGYTF
13	TRBV19	TRBJ1-1	.	.	TGTGCCAGTAGTATTCGGGCGGGGGCTGAAGCTTTCTTT	CASSIRAGAEAFF
17	TRBV5-6	TRBJ2-6	.	TRBD2	TGTGCCAGCAGCTTGGCGCAGCGGGACTCTGGGGCCAACGTCCTGACTTTC	CASSLAQRDSGANVLTF
14	TRBV19	TRBJ2-1	.	TRBD2	TGTGCCAGTAGTCTACTAGCGGCCTACAATGAGCAGTTCTTC	CASSLLAAYNEQFF
15	TRBV18	TRBJ1-1	.	TRBD1	TGTGCCAGCTATAAGAGTGGACAGGTGAACACTGAAGCTTTCTTT	CASYKSGQVNTEAFF
16	TRBV19	TRBJ2-1	few	TRBD1	TGTGCCAGTAGTTCCGGGACAGGGGGCTTCTACAATGAGCAGTTCTTC	CASSSGTGGFYNEQFF
13	TRBV11-3	TRBJ2-5	.	.	TGTGCCAGCAGGGGTCGGGAACAAGAGACCCAGTACTTC	CASRGREQETQYF
15	TRBV19	TRBJ2-1	.	TRBD2	TGTGCCAGTAGTACCAGCGGGGGGGCTTTTAATGAGCAGTTCTTC	CASSTSGGAFNEQFF
15	TRBV6-6	TRBJ1-2	once	.	TGTGCCAGCAGTTACTCCGGGGGGGGAGCTAATGGCTACACCTTC	CASSYSGGGANGYTF
15	TRBV19	TRBJ1-4	.	TRBD1	TGTGCCAGTAGTACCTGGACAGGGGGTAATGAAAAACTGTTTTTT	CASSTWTGGNEKLFF
19	TRBV12-5	TRBJ2-3	.	TRBD2	TGTGCTAGTGGCTCAAGTACCGGGACTAGCGGGAGGGCCTCAGATACGCAGTATTTT	CASGSSTGTSGRASDTQYF
13	TRBV18	TRBJ2-5	.	.	TGTGCCAGCTCAGCTACTAGTGGAGAGACCCAGTACTTC	CASSATSGETQYF
16	TRBV2	TRBJ1-4	.	.	TGTGCCAGCAGAGAGATAGCGTGGGGAATAGATGAAAAACTGTTTTTT	CASREIAWGIDEKLFF
17	TRBV7-2	TRBJ2-5	.	TRBD2	TGTGCCAGCAGCTTAGCCCGGACTAGCGGGGGTCAAGAGACCCAGTACTTC	CASSLARTSGGQETQYF
13	TRBV7-6	TRBJ2-1	.	.	TGTGCCAGCAGCTCGAAGACTAAGGCTGAGCAGTTCTTC	CASSSKTKAEQFF
15	TRBV6-6	TRBJ2-7	.	TRBD1	TGTGCCAGCAGTTCCGGGACAGGAGTACTCTACGAGCAGTACTTC	CASSSGTGVLYEQYF
15	TRBV6-5	TRBJ2-5	once	TRBD2	TGTGCCAGCAGCCCTAGCGGGGGGCTCCAAGAGACCCAGTACTTC	CASSPSGGLQETQYF